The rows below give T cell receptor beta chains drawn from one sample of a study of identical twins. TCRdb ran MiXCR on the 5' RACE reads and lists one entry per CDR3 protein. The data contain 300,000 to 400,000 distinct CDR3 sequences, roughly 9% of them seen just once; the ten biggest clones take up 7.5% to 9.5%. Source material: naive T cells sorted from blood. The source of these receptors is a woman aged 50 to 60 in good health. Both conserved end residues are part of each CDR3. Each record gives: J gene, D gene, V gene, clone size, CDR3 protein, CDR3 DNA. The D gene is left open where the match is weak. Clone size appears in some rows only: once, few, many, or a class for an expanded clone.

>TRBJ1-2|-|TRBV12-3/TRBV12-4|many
CASSFGSLQMYGYTF
TGTGCCAGCAGTTTCGGCAGCCTACAAATGTATGGCTACACCTTC
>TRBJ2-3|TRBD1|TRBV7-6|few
CASSLARSGQGTDTQYF
TGTGCCAGCAGCTTAGCGCGCTCGGGACAGGGGACAGATACGCAGTATTTT
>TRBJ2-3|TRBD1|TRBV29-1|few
CSVRTGGKEDTQYF
TGCAGCGTTCGTACAGGGGGCAAGGAAGATACGCAGTATTTT
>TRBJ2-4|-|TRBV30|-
CAWSVRGGDIQYF
TGTGCCTGGAGTGTCAGAGGTGGGGACATTCAGTACTTC
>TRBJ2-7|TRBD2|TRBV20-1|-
CSARYSGRNEQYF
TGCAGTGCTAGGTACAGCGGGAGAAACGAGCAGTACTTC
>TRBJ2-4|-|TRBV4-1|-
CASSQGQTINIQYF
TGCGCCAGCAGCCAAGGCCAGACAATAAACATTCAGTACTTC
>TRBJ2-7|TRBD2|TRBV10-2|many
CASSPGLQIYEQYF
TGCGCCAGCAGCCCGGGACTACAAATCTACGAGCAGTACTTC
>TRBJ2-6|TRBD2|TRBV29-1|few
CSASSGSGANVLTF
TGCAGCGCCTCTAGCGGCTCTGGGGCCAACGTCCTGACTTTC
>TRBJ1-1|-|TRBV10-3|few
CAISLKGTEAFF
TGTGCCATCAGCCTCAAAGGCACTGAAGCTTTCTTT
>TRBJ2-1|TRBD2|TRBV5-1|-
CASVREGRINEQFF
TGCGCCAGCGTGCGGGAGGGCCGGATCAATGAGCAGTTCTTC
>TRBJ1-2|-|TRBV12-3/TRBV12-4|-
CASRRGIESGYTF
TGTGCCAGCAGGCGCGGGATTGAAAGTGGCTACACCTTC
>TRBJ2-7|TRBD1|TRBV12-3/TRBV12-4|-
CASRYRGPNYEQYF
TGTGCCAGCAGATACAGGGGGCCAAACTACGAGCAGTACTTC
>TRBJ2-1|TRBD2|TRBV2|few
CATKLAGEFYNEQFF
TGTGCCACTAAACTAGCGGGAGAGTTCTACAATGAGCAGTTCTTC
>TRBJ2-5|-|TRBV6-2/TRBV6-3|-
CASSPTAVQETQYF
TGTGCCAGCAGCCCGACAGCCGTCCAAGAGACCCAGTACTTC
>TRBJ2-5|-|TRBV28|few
CASSQRDIQETQYF
TGTGCCAGCAGTCAACGGGACATACAAGAGACCCAGTACTTC
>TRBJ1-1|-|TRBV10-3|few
CAISKGDGASTEAFF
TGTGCCATCAGTAAGGGTGACGGGGCGAGCACTGAAGCTTTCTTT
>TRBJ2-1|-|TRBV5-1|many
CASSLETAYNEQFF
TGCGCCAGCAGCTTGGAGACAGCATACAATGAGCAGTTCTTC
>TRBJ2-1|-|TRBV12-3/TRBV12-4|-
CASIIGGRAYNEQFF
TGTGCCAGCATCATAGGGGGGAGGGCCTACAATGAGCAGTTCTTC
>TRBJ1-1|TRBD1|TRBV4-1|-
CASSQPGQVRNTEAFF
TGCGCCAGCAGCCAACCGGGACAGGTGCGGAACACTGAAGCTTTCTTT
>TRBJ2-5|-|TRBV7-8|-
CASSPYQDLYKETQYF
TGTGCCAGCAGCCCATATCAGGACTTATATAAAGAGACCCAGTACTTC
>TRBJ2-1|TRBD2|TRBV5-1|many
CASSLTGTRDNEQFF
TGCGCCAGCAGCTTAACCGGGACTAGAGACAATGAGCAGTTCTTC
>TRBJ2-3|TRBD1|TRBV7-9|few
CASSSGQGQDTQYF
TGTGCCAGCAGCTCAGGACAGGGTCAAGATACGCAGTATTTT
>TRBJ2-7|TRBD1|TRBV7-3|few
CASSPHGQGVDEQYF
TGTGCCAGCAGCCCGCATGGACAGGGGGTGGACGAGCAGTACTTC
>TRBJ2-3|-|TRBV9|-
CASSVLAGQGDTQYF
TGTGCCAGCAGCGTGCTAGCGGGACAGGGGGATACGCAGTATTTT
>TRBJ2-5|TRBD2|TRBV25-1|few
CASSDWLAGEGETQYF
TGTGCCAGCAGTGATTGGCTAGCGGGAGAGGGGGAGACCCAGTACTTC
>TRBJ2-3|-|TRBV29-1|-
CSVEGPGFDSQYF
TGCAGCGTTGAAGGTCCAGGGTTTGATTCGCAGTATTTT
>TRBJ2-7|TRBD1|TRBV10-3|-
CAISAIPNRTGLDYEQYF
TGTGCCATCAGCGCGATACCAAATCGGACAGGGTTAGACTACGAGCAGTACTTC
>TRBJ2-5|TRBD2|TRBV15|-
CATSRGLAGGKFQETQYF
TGTGCCACCAGCAGAGGACTAGCGGGAGGGAAGTTTCAAGAGACCCAGTACTTC
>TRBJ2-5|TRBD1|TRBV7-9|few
CASSPIRQGPTQETQYF
TGTGCCAGCAGCCCTATAAGACAGGGACCAACTCAAGAGACCCAGTACTTC
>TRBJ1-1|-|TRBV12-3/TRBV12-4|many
CASSLTSGRGAFF
TGTGCCAGCAGTTTAACCTCAGGGCGGGGGGCTTTCTTT
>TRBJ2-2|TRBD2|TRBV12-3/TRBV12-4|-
CASMKGSGRNTGELFF
TGTGCCAGCATGAAGGGAAGCGGGAGAAACACCGGGGAGCTGTTTTTT
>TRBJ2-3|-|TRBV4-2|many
CASSQESSPRTDTQYF
TGTGCCAGCAGCCAAGAGTCCTCCCCTCGCACAGATACGCAGTATTTT
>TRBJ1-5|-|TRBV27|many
CASSFSNQPQHF
TGTGCCAGCAGTTTCTCCAATCAGCCCCAGCATTTT
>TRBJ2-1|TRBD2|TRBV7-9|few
CASSYGTSGEQFF
TGTGCCAGCAGCTATGGGACTAGCGGTGAGCAGTTCTTC
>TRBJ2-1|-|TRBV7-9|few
CATQHGSSSYNEQFF
TGTGCCACTCAGCACGGCTCTAGCTCCTACAATGAGCAGTTCTTC
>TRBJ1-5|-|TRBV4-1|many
CASSQGVRRQFQPQHF
TGCGCCAGCAGCCAAGGGGTAAGGAGGCAATTTCAGCCCCAGCATTTT